This T cell receptor beta chain was captured by sequencing in a study of vaccination and CD4 T cells after COVID-19. The study sequenced cultured CD4+ T cell DNA using the Oncomine TCR Beta short-read assay. After culture, CD4+ T cells served as the source for genomic DNA extraction. TCRdb ran MiXCR on the PCR reads and lists one entry per CDR3 protein. Of about 13,000 distinct CDR3 sequences listed, roughly two fifths are singletons. Remarks on this clonotype: Its antigen is currently unknown.

Trimming took off 3 bases at V and 8 bases at J, with 17 bases between the two ends. The CDR3 is 14 amino acids. Germline V gene sequence: CDR1 DFQATT, CDR2 SNEGSKA (reference sequence). Treatment denoted: roughly 10-day PBMC culture with coronavirus spike peptide pools or control peptides (ViraFEST assay). This specimen was CD4+ T cells from blood, cultured in vitro, taken after SARS-CoV-2 vaccination. This TCR was sampled from a human donor who had recovered from COVID-19. V usage is TRBV20-1 and J usage is TRBJ2-1; D may be TRBD1 or TRBD2 (5 bases each). This chain's CDR3 is CSASSVGVSDEQFF. CDR3 sequence (DNA): TGCAGTGCTAGCAGCGTGGGGGTCAGCGATGAGCAGTTCTTC.